Listed below are T cell receptor beta chains from one sample, sequenced in a study of blood T cell repertoires in COVID-19. Using immunoSEQ multiplex PCR, the repertoire was profiled, and TCRdb retains in-frame clones only, with some absent. The table shows hundreds of thousands of clones, with 70% to 90% occurring only once. The sequenced sample consisted of peripheral blood. The receptors come from a man aged 50-60 years with COVID-19, enrolled during active disease. CDR3s include the opening cysteine and the closing phenylalanine or tryptophan. A D gene is named only where the DNA matches it firmly. Expanded clones get a size class; other rows say once, few or many, or leave the size out.

v_call	d_call	clone_size	j_call	cdr3_nt	cdr3_aa
TRBV7-2	TRBD1	NA	TRBJ1-2	TGTGCCAGCAGCTCGGGACAGGAAACTTATGGCTACACCTTC	CASSSGQETYGYTF
TRBV19	TRBD1	once	TRBJ1-1	TGTGCCAGTAGTACCGGGACAGGGCAGGCCACTGAAGCTTTCTTT	CASSTGTGQATEAFF
TRBV9	TRBD2	once	TRBJ2-1	TGTGCCAGCAGCGTAGGGTCTAGCGGTTCCTACAATGAGCAGTTCTTC	CASSVGSSGSYNEQFF
TRBV5-1	TRBD1	NA	TRBJ1-4	TGCGCCAGCAGCCGGACAGGGGAACCAACTAATGAAAAACTGTTTTTT	CASSRTGEPTNEKLFF
TRBV5-4	TRBD1	NA	TRBJ1-1	TGTGCCAGCAGAAAACAGGGGGCGCTGCCGGAGGCTTTCTTT	CASRKQGALPEAFF
TRBV4-1	NA	NA	TRBJ2-7	TGCGCCAGCAGCCAAAACCGGGCCTACGAGCAGTACTTC	CASSQNRAYEQYF
TRBV19	TRBD1	few	TRBJ1-5	TGTGCCAGTAGCGGAACAGGGGGTGGTCAGCCCCAGCATTTT	CASSGTGGGQPQHF
TRBV5-6	NA	NA	TRBJ2-2	TGTGCCAGCAGCTTGCCAGGGGGGATCACCGGGGAGCTGTTTTTT	CASSLPGGITGELFF
TRBV7-9	TRBD1	NA	TRBJ1-1	TGTGCCAGTTCCGGGACAGCGATGGATAACACTGAAGCTTTCTTT	CASSGTAMDNTEAFF
TRBV7-6	TRBD2	NA	TRBJ2-1	TGTGCCAGCAGCCCGGGGACTAGCGGACTTACCTACAATGAGCAGTTCTTC	CASSPGTSGLTYNEQFF
TRBV7-6	NA	NA	TRBJ2-7	TGTGCCAGCAGCCCCGGGGTCTTGGGAGAGCAGTACTTC	CASSPGVLGEQYF
TRBV6-2/TRBV6-3	TRBD2	NA	TRBJ2-2	TGTGCCAGCAGCCGACTAGCGGGTAAAACCGGGGAGCTGTTTTTT	CASSRLAGKTGELFF
TRBV6-5	TRBD2	NA	TRBJ2-2	TGTGCCACCCCAGCGGGAGACTTAACCGGGGAGCTGTTTTTT	CATPAGDLTGELFF
TRBV10-2	TRBD2	NA	TRBJ2-3	TGCGCCAGCAGAGGACTAGCCCCAGATACGCAGTATTTT	CASRGLAPDTQYF
TRBV7-2	TRBD1	NA	TRBJ2-4	TGTGCCAGCAGCTTAGAGGACAGGGGGCTGGTAAACATTCAGTACTTC	CASSLEDRGLVNIQYF
TRBV19	NA	NA	TRBJ1-3	TGTGCCAGTAGATCAACAGGCTCTGGAAACACCATATATTTT	CASRSTGSGNTIYF
TRBV2	TRBD1	NA	TRBJ1-2	TGTGCCAGCAGAGCAGGGACAGGGGCTTTGTATGGCTACACCTTC	CASRAGTGALYGYTF
TRBV28	NA	NA	TRBJ1-1	TGTGCCAGCAGCGGACAACTCGAAGCTTTCTTT	CASSGQLEAFF
TRBV7-2	NA	once	TRBJ2-2	TGTGCCAGCAGCCCATCGTCCGGGGGCACCGGGGAGCTGTTTTTT	CASSPSSGGTGELFF
TRBV7-7	TRBD2	NA	TRBJ2-7	TGTGCTAGCAGCGATACGCGGGGGTCAGAGCAGTACTTC	CASSDTRGSEQYF
TRBV28	NA	NA	TRBJ1-1	TGTGCCAGCAGTTCCGGGGGGGCGAACACTGAAGCTTTCTTT	CASSSGGANTEAFF
TRBV10-3	NA	NA	TRBJ2-2	TGTGCCATCAGCCGGGGAGAAAACACCGGGGAGCTGTTTTTT	CAISRGENTGELFF
TRBV19	TRBD1	NA	TRBJ1-5	TGTGCCAGTAGTCCCCGACAGGGCATGGCTAGCAATCAGCCCCAGCATTTT	CASSPRQGMASNQPQHF
TRBV28	TRBD1	few	TRBJ2-1	TGTGCCAGCAGTTCATACAGGGGCAATGAGCAGTTCTTC	CASSSYRGNEQFF
TRBV6-5	TRBD2	NA	TRBJ2-1	TGTGCCAGCAGTTCCCTAGCGGGGAGCTCCTACAATGAGCAGTTCTTC	CASSSLAGSSYNEQFF
TRBV6-2/TRBV6-3	TRBD1	NA	TRBJ2-7	TGTGCCAGCAGTAGCCCGGACAGGGGATTATCTTCCTACGAGCAGTACTTC	CASSSPDRGLSSYEQYF
TRBV19	NA	NA	TRBJ1-1	TGTGCCAGTAGTATAGAAGGGGTGCGGACTGAAGCTTTCTTT	CASSIEGVRTEAFF